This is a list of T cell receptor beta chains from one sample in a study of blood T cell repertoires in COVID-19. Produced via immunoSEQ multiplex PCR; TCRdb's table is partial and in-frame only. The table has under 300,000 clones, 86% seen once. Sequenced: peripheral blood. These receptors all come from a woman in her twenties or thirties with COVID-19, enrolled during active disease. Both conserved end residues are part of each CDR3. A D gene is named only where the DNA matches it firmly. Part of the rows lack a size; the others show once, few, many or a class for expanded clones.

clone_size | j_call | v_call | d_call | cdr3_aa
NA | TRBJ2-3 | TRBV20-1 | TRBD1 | CSASLSSRGRTQYF
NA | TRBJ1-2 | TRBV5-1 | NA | CASTDGDLGGYTF
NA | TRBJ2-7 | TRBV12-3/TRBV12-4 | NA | CASSFRGEQYF
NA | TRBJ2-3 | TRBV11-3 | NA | CASSLDSIDTQYF
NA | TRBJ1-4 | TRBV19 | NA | CASSTGAGGQREKLFF
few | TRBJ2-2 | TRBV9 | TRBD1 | CASSGGQGNTGELFF
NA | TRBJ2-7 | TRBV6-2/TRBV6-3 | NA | CASTPTGSYEQYF
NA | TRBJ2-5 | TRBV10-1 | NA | CASSRQDYQETQYF
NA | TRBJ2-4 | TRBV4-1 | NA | CASSQTFPGRLGVAKNIQYF
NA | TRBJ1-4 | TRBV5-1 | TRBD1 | CASSFTGTGYEKLFF
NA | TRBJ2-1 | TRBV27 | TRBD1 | CASSPTGSEQFF
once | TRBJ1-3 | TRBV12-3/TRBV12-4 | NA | CASSRTAKPIYF
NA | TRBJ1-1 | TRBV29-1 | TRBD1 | CSHRGGTGPTEAFF
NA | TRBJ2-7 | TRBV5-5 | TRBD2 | CASSSGLAGGVYEQYF
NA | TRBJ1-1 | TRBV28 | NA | CASSLWAGVTEAFF
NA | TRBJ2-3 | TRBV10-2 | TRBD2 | CASSPFERGWTDTQYF
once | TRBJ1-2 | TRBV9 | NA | CASSVAWEGSAYGYTF
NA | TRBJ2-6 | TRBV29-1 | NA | CSVPSGANVLTF
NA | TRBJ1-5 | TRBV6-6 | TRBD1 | CASSPPRDRNQPQHF
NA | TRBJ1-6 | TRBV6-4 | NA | CASSDSGAQNSPLHF
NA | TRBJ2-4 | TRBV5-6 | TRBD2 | CASSRLAGDKNIQYF
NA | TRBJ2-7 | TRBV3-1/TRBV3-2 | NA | CASSQDWIGSYEQYF
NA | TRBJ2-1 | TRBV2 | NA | CASSVTEWFF
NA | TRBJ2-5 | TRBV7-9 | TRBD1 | CASSFRQGLQETQYF
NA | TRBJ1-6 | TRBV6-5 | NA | CASSWGRQQTNSPLHF
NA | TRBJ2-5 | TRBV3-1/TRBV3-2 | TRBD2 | CASSQGLAGMETQYF
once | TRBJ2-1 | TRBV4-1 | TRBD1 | CASSPGQGAVNEQFF
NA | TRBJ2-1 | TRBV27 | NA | CASSLMFSSYNEQFF
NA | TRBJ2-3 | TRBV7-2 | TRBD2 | CASSLEPSGVITQYF
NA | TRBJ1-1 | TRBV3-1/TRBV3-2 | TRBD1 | CASSPWTGAEAFF
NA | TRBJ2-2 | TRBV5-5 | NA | CASIPAETLGRPGELFF
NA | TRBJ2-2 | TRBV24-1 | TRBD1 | CATSDNGQGASGELFF
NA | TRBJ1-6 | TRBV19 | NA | CASTPTPINSPLHF
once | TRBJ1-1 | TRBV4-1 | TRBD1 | CASSQGPQGVVTEAFF
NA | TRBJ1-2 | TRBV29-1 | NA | CSVAQGWDYGYTF
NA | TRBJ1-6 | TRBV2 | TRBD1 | CARTEGQVNSPLHF
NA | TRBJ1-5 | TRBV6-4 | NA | CASIQRQDSNQPQHF
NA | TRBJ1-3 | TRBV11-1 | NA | CASSSSVRGSGNTIYF
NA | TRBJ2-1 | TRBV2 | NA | CASRIRDSMNEQFF
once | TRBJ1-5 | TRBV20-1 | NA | CSASPQRAGIQPQHF
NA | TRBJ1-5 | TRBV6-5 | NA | CASTEGYPNQPQHF
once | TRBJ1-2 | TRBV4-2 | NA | CASSRGHLGDGYTF
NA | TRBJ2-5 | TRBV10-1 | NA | CASSRGQAEETQYF
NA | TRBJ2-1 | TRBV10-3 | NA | CAIRGLDYNEQFF
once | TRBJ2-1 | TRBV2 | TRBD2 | CASSGLQGGAYNEQFF
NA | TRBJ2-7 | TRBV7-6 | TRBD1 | CASSLTGGAEEQYF
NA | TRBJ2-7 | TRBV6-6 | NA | CASSYSMGSEQYF
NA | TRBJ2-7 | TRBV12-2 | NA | CASRSPGTGRPAYEQYF
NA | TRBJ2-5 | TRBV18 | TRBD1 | CASSPQNRGGETQYF
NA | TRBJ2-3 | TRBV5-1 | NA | CASRYLSGGGPTDTQYF
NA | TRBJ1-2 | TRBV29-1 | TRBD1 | CSVSRDRAYGYTF
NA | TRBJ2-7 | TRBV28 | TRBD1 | CASRTGSRYEQYF
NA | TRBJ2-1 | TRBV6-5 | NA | CASSYGGANNEQFF
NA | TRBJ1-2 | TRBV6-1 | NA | CASSENGRVGHGYTF
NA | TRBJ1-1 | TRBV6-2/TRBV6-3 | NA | CASSFVQDTEAFF
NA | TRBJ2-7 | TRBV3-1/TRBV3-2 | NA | CASSQVAVSSYEQYF
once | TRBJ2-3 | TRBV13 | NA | CASSPSGPDTQYF
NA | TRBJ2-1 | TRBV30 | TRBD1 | CAWSRYRGNEQFF